Sequencing of this T cell receptor beta chain was carried out in a study of technical replicates of blood from several donors. Produced via immunoSEQ multiplex PCR; TCRdb's table is partial and in-frame only. The table has 83,000 or so clones, around nine tenths seen once. This clone was counted only a few times. The sequenced material came from T cells isolated from PBMCs. The clonotype comes from a human donor in good health.

CDR3 protein: CASSGQLLYGYTF. The CDR3, as DNA: TGTGCCAGTAGTGGACAGCTTCTCTATGGCTACACCTTC. The chain recombines TRBV19 with TRBJ1-2; a possible D gene is TRBD1 (6 bases). Germline V lookup: CDR1 LNHDA, CDR2 SQIVND (reference sequence). V lost 5 bases and J 4 bases, leaving 11 bases between the germline ends. The CDR3 is 13 residues long.